This T cell receptor beta chain was profiled in a study of cytomegalovirus exposure and HLA in healthy donors. The J segment lost 8 bases and the V segment lost 1 base, leaving 12 bases of the junction unmatched. From germline, CDR1 is LGHNA and CDR2 YSLEER. The CDR3 loop spans 17 amino acids. Both 60 Vbeta primers and 13 Jbeta primers went into the PCR. TCRdb keeps only in-frame clones here, not all; method: immunoSEQ multiplex PCR. This table holds some 100,000 clones, about 70% found once. This clonotype was obtained from a woman younger than 30 in good health and CMV-seropositive. Material for sequencing was PBMCs. This chain links TRBV4-3 with TRBJ2-1; 9 nucleotides match TRBD2. CDR3 residues: CASSQGTSAAPGDEQFF. CDR3 DNA: TGCGCCAGCAGCCAAGGGACTAGCGCGGCTCCGGGGGATGAGCAGTTCTTC.